This record concerns one T cell receptor beta chain sequence. CDR3 length: 16 residues. V shed 4 bases, J shed 0 bases, and the junction held 7 bases outside the gene matches. Germline loops: CDR1 MNHEY, CDR2 SVGAGI. This sample was included in a study of blood T cell repertoires in COVID-19. Study overall: The United States, Italy and Spain provided the acute and convalescent COVID-19 samples. Nucleic acid was either cDNA or gDNA, and it came from T cells, B-cell-depleted T cells, or PBMCs.

Original methodology: For nucleated cells, counts were estimated from reference gene primer amplification. Method: immunoSEQ multiplex PCR; TCRdb's copy keeps in-frame clones and lacks some. D and trimming come from the DNA, and the V and J calls and clone size come from that table. The sample includes approximately 250,000 clones, around 83% seen only once; the top ten take more than 0.75%. Input material: peripheral blood. The chain uses TRBV6-5 and TRBJ1-2; 8 nucleotides agree with TRBD1. The TCR originated in a man aged 40-55 years with acute or convalescent COVID-19. In nucleotides, the CDR3 is TGTGCCAGCAGTTCGGAACCGACAGGGGCTAACTATGGCTACACCTTC. Its translation: CASSSEPTGANYGYTF.